These 14 T cell receptor beta chains share one sample of origin, sequenced in a study of T cells in Graves' hyperthyroidism and ophthalmopathy. Amplified TCR beta CDR3 regions came from RNA transcripts. HTBI primers were used for first-round RT-PCR of the TCR CDR3. Each CDR3 protein gets one entry after TCRdb re-called the multiplex PCR reads with MiXCR. The sample carries approximately 590,000 distinct CDR3 sequences, less than 20% recorded once. Sequencing used blood. The origin of the receptors is a woman aged 25-40 years with Graves' hyperthyroidism.

At least ten counts were recorded for this clonotype. The chain is built from TRBV20-1 and TRBJ2-7; unclear D gene. Trimming took off 2 bases at V and 2 bases at J, with 7 bases between the two ends. Germline CDR1 is DFQATT and CDR2 is SNEGSKA (reference sequence). This CDR3 region has 12 residues. CDR3 protein: CSARRAAYEQYF. DNA of the CDR3: TGCAGTGCTAGACGGGCTGCCTACGAGCAGTACTTC.

This clonotype was seen repeatedly, ten times or more. The V gene is TRBV12-3 or TRBV12-4, the J gene TRBJ1-1, with unresolved D. CDR3 length equals 11 residues. Deletions cut 7 bases from V and 6 bases from J, with 9 bases between. CDR3 loop: CASTSIAEAFF. In nucleotides, the CDR3 is TGTGCCAGCACCTCGATCGCTGAAGCTTTCTTT.

The CDR3 reads CAGGVAGDTQYF. CDR3 DNA: TGTGCCGGCGGGGTAGCGGGAGATACGCAGTATTTT. The J gene is TRBJ2-3, the V gene TRBV7-9, with 7 nucleotides matching TRBD2. The CDR3 is 12 residues long. V lost 11 bases to trimming and J lost 5 bases; unmatched junction nucleotides: 7. CDR1 and CDR2 from the germline V gene are SEHNR and FQNEAQ (reference sequence).

This clonotype was observed many times. The gene calls are TRBV29-1 and TRBJ2-7; D is unclear. V was trimmed by 4 bases and J by 2 bases, leaving 15 bases between them. The CDR3 sequence is 14 residues long. Germline assignment: CDR1 SQVTM and CDR2 ANQGSEA. The CDR3 DNA sequence: TGCAGCGTTGTCTTGGTGACGGAGCCCTACGAGCAGTACTTC. It yields the protein CSVVLVTEPYEQYF.

This clonotype was seen many times. The rearrangement uses TRBV3-1 and TRBJ2-7, with no clear D. The CDR3 loop spans 12 amino acids. The V gene lost 1 base and the J gene lost 6 bases, with 7 bases spanning the gap. The germline V gene encodes CDR1 LGHDT and CDR2 YNNKEL (reference sequence). In nucleotides, the CDR3 is TGTGCCAGCAGCCAAGTAGGGTTCGAGCAGTACTTC. It encodes CASSQVGFEQYF.

The sample holds many counts of this clonotype. V and J are TRBV5-1 and TRBJ2-1, with 9 nucleotides matching TRBD2. Germline V CDR1 and CDR2: SGHRS, YFSETQ. J lost 9 bases, V lost 0 bases, and 4 bases had no gene match. The CDR3 spans 14 residues. The CDR3 protein is CASSLGAGGREQFF. The DNA for the CDR3 is TGCGCCAGCAGCTTGGGAGCGGGAGGTCGTGAGCAGTTCTTC.

The sample holds many counts of this clonotype. The V and J genes are TRBV30 and TRBJ2-1; tentative D call: TRBD1 (6 bases). V shed 2 bases and J shed 8 bases, with 10 bases lying between them. The CDR3 loop spans 12 amino acids. Per germline, CDR1 GTSNPN and CDR2 SVGIG (reference sequence). CDR3: CAWSPYRDEQFF. In DNA form, the CDR3 reads TGTGCCTGGAGTCCCTACAGGGATGAGCAGTTCTTC.

The chain links TRBV27 to TRBJ2-7; D may be TRBD1 (6 bases). CDR3 length equals 14 residues. The germline gives CDR1 MNHEY, CDR2 SMNVEV (reference sequence). Deletions cut 5 bases from V and 3 bases from J, with 14 bases between. CDR3: CASSKPGHFYEQYF. The DNA for the CDR3 is TGTGCCAGCAGTAAACCGGGACATTTCTACGAGCAGTACTTC.

In its sample, this clonotype was seen many times. The rearrangement joins TRBV7-2 to TRBJ2-7; 10 bases are a match to TRBD2. V trimming: 1 base; J trimming: 2 bases; junction bases outside the gene matches: 8. Germline CDR1 SGHTA, CDR2 FQGNSA. CDR3 size: 17 residues. CDR3 region: CASSLGGTSGITYEQYF. Written as DNA, the CDR3 is TGTGCCAGCAGCTTAGGGGGAACTAGCGGGATAACCTACGAGCAGTACTTC.

This clonotype was counted ten times or more. The V gene is TRBV7-9, the J gene TRBJ2-2; D gene uncertain. This CDR3 is built from 14 residues. The germline V gene has CDR1 SEHNR and CDR2 FQNEAQ (reference sequence). V shed 2 bases and J shed 0 bases, with 4 bases lying between them. The CDR3, as DNA: TGTGCCAGCAGCTTAAACGCGAACACCGGGGAGCTGTTTTTT. This sequence encodes CASSLNANTGELFF. Full variable domain (remainder filled in from reference TRBV7-9 and TRBJ2-2): DTGVSQNPRHKITKRGQNVTFRCDPISEHNRLYWYRQTLGQGPEFLTYFQNEAQLEKSRLLSDRFSAERPKGSFSTLEIQRTEQGDSAMYLCASSLNANTGELFFGEGSRLTVL.

This clonotype was observed many times. CDR3 loop: CASSPRQGARNQPQHF. The DNA of the CDR3 is TGTGCCAGCAGTCCGCGACAGGGGGCACGCAATCAGCCCCAGCATTTT. The V call is TRBV28, the J call TRBJ1-5, with 10 positions matching TRBD1. Germline trimming cut 5 bases from V and 2 bases from J; bases unmatched to any gene: 6. The germline gives CDR1 MDHEN, CDR2 SYDVKM. The CDR3 runs to 16 residues.

This clonotype was seen ten or more times. The V and J genes are TRBV5-1 and TRBJ2-2; 12 nucleotides agree with TRBD2. CDR3 size: 15 residues. V trimming: 4 bases; J trimming: 6 bases; junction bases outside the gene matches: 4. CDR1 SGHRS and CDR2 YFSETQ come from the germline V gene. The CDR3 is CASSATSGSSGELFF. The CDR3, as DNA: TGCGCCAGCAGCGCGACTAGCGGGAGTTCCGGGGAGCTGTTTTTT. The whole variable domain, remainder taken from reference TRBV5-1 and TRBJ2-2, is KAGVTQTPRYLIKTRGQQVTLSCSPISGHRSVSWYQQTPGQGLQFLFEYFSETQRNKGNFPGRFSGRQFSNSRSEMNVSTLELGDSALYLCASSATSGSSGELFFGEGSRLTVL.

This clonotype showed up many times. The rearrangement uses TRBV5-1 and TRBJ1-5, with D possibly matching TRBD1 (6 bases). The CDR3 has 15 residues. Germline CDR1 is SGHRS and CDR2 is YFSETQ. The V and J ends lost 0 bases and 5 bases respectively, with 12 bases between them. The CDR3 protein is CASSLAGRGDQPQHF. The CDR3 region has the DNA TGCGCCAGCAGCTTGGCCGGCAGGGGAGATCAGCCCCAGCATTTT.

This rearrangement joins TRBV7-2 to TRBJ2-1, with 11 bases aligning to TRBD2. The V segment lost 6 bases and the J segment 7 bases; nucleotides outside the gene matches: 8. The germline V gene encodes CDR1 SGHTA and CDR2 FQGNSA. This CDR3 has 15 residues. This CDR3 is CASRLTSGSGNEQFF. The CDR3, as DNA: TGTGCCAGCAGACTTACTAGCGGGAGCGGGAATGAGCAGTTCTTC. Variable domain in full (rest from reference TRBV7-2 and TRBJ2-1): GAGVSQSPSNKVTEKGKDVELRCDPISGHTALYWYRQSLGQGLEFLIYFQGNSAPDKSGLPSDRFSAERTGGSVSTLTIQRTQQEDSAVYLCASRLTSGSGNEQFFGPGTRLTVL.